The present T cell receptor (beta chain) was sequenced within a study of glioma-infiltrating T cells. Comment on this clonotype: A much bigger clone sits one base away, suggesting this may be a read error.

Germline loops: CDR1 LGHNA, CDR2 YSLEER. The CDR3 extends over 15 amino acids. Using RNA template, CDR3s of TCR alpha and beta were amplified with iRepertoire arm-PCR. TCRdb redid the calling of the multiplex PCR reads with MiXCR, one entry per CDR3 protein. Of 90,000 to 100,000 distinct CDR3 sequences in the sample, about 40% were seen once. This chain joins TRBV4-3 and TRBJ2-4; D might be TRBD1 or TRBD2, each matching 5 bases. The sequencing sample was made of glioma tissue, nonneoplastic brain tissue, or PBMCs (not recorded which). This TCR derives from a human donor with low-grade glioma or glioblastoma, undergoing nonglioma brain surgery, or in good health (not recorded which). In DNA form, the CDR3 reads TGCGCCAGGAGCCAAGAGGGCAGGGCGGGAAACATTCAGTACTTC. Protein: CARSQEGRAGNIQYF.